Listed below are T cell receptor beta chains from one sample, sequenced in a study of blood T cell repertoires in COVID-19. TCRdb's table, derived via immunoSEQ multiplex PCR, lists solely in-frame clones and lacks some. Among 200,000 to 250,000 clones listed, around 87% were seen once. The sample comprised PBMCs or T cells enriched from blood (not recorded which). The source of these receptors is a woman in her fifties or sixties who had recovered from COVID-19. The CDR3 runs from the conserved cysteine through the conserved F or W. Each record gives: clone size, D gene, J gene, V gene, CDR3 DNA, CDR3 protein. The D gene is left open where the match is weak. Clone size appears in some rows only: once, few, many, or a class for an expanded clone.

clone size: NA
D gene: TRBD1
J gene: TRBJ1-2
V gene: TRBV9
CDR3 DNA: TGTGCCAGCAGCCTCCGGGACAGCCGGATCGGGGATGGCTACACCTTC
CDR3 protein: CASSLRDSRIGDGYTF

clone size: NA
D gene: NA
J gene: TRBJ1-2
V gene: TRBV24-1
CDR3 DNA: TGTGCCACCAGTGATTCCGGGACTTGGAGCTATGGCTACACCTTC
CDR3 protein: CATSDSGTWSYGYTF

clone size: NA
D gene: NA
J gene: TRBJ1-5
V gene: TRBV19
CDR3 DNA: TGTGCCAGTCAAGGACAGTCTCCATCTAGAAATCAGCCCCAGCATTTT
CDR3 protein: CASQGQSPSRNQPQHF

clone size: once
D gene: TRBD1
J gene: TRBJ1-2
V gene: TRBV19
CDR3 DNA: TGTGCCAGTAGGAATGCGGGACAGATCTTCCTCTATTATGGCTACACCTTC
CDR3 protein: CASRNAGQIFLYYGYTF

clone size: NA
D gene: NA
J gene: TRBJ2-7
V gene: TRBV28
CDR3 DNA: TGTGCCAGCAGTCCCCTCGGGCGAGGGTTATGGGAGCAGTACTTC
CDR3 protein: CASSPLGRGLWEQYF

clone size: many
D gene: NA
J gene: TRBJ2-1
V gene: TRBV7-3
CDR3 DNA: TGTGCCAGCAGCCCTTCTGGGGGGTCCTACAATGAGCAGTTCTTC
CDR3 protein: CASSPSGGSYNEQFF

clone size: once
D gene: NA
J gene: TRBJ2-1
V gene: TRBV18
CDR3 DNA: TGTGCCAGCTCACCGAAGGAGAGCTCCTACAATGAGCAGTTCTTC
CDR3 protein: CASSPKESSYNEQFF

clone size: NA
D gene: NA
J gene: TRBJ1-1
V gene: TRBV9
CDR3 DNA: TGTGCCAGCAGCGTAGGCTCTAACCTGAACACTGAAGCTTTCTTT
CDR3 protein: CASSVGSNLNTEAFF

clone size: NA
D gene: NA
J gene: TRBJ2-3
V gene: TRBV3-1/TRBV3-2
CDR3 DNA: TGTGCCAGCAGCCAAGATGGTTACTACACAGATACGCAGTATTTT
CDR3 protein: CASSQDGYYTDTQYF

clone size: NA
D gene: NA
J gene: TRBJ1-1
V gene: TRBV18
CDR3 DNA: TGTGCCAGCTCACCAAGGACAGATCACACTGAAGCTTTCTTT
CDR3 protein: CASSPRTDHTEAFF

clone size: NA
D gene: TRBD1
J gene: TRBJ1-2
V gene: TRBV7-9
CDR3 DNA: TGTGCCAGCAGCTTAACGGACAGGGGGCCCCGCTATGGCTACACCTTC
CDR3 protein: CASSLTDRGPRYGYTF

clone size: NA
D gene: NA
J gene: TRBJ2-1
V gene: TRBV19
CDR3 DNA: TGTGCCAGTAGTATGCGGGACTCCTACAATGAGCAGTTCTTC
CDR3 protein: CASSMRDSYNEQFF

clone size: NA
D gene: NA
J gene: TRBJ2-3
V gene: TRBV9
CDR3 DNA: TGTGCCAGCAGCGGAGCGAGACCAGATACGCAGTATTTT
CDR3 protein: CASSGARPDTQYF

clone size: NA
D gene: TRBD1
J gene: TRBJ1-2
V gene: TRBV29-1
CDR3 DNA: TGCAGCGTTGAAGATAGCGACAGGGCCAATTACTATGGCTACACCTTC
CDR3 protein: CSVEDSDRANYYGYTF

clone size: NA
D gene: NA
J gene: TRBJ2-5
V gene: TRBV7-2
CDR3 DNA: TGTGCCAGCAGCTTAGCTTCTACCCAAGAGACCCAGTACTTC
CDR3 protein: CASSLASTQETQYF

clone size: NA
D gene: NA
J gene: TRBJ2-2
V gene: TRBV7-7
CDR3 DNA: TGTGCTACCTTGTCCCTGCGGGGCACCGGGGAGCTGTTTTTT
CDR3 protein: CATLSLRGTGELFF

clone size: NA
D gene: NA
J gene: TRBJ1-1
V gene: TRBV7-9
CDR3 DNA: TGTGCCAGCAGCTTAGGAGAAGGGGCTGGTAAAGCTTTCTTT
CDR3 protein: CASSLGEGAGKAFF

clone size: NA
D gene: NA
J gene: TRBJ1-3
V gene: TRBV10-3
CDR3 DNA: TGTGCCATCAGTGAGAAGCCCGGGGGTGAGATTTTGAAGGACACCATATATTTT
CDR3 protein: CAISEKPGGEILKDTIYF

clone size: NA
D gene: NA
J gene: TRBJ1-5
V gene: TRBV3-1/TRBV3-2
CDR3 DNA: TGTGCCAGCAGCCAGATGACAACCAATCAGCCCCAGCATTTT
CDR3 protein: CASSQMTTNQPQHF

clone size: few
D gene: TRBD2
J gene: TRBJ2-1
V gene: TRBV28
CDR3 DNA: TGTGCCCCCCTGACGGCTAGCGGAACTCTCAATGAGCAGTTCTTC
CDR3 protein: CAPLTASGTLNEQFF

clone size: NA
D gene: TRBD2
J gene: TRBJ2-7
V gene: TRBV4-1
CDR3 DNA: TGCGCCAGCAGCCAGGGACTAGCGGGAGTCAGGTACGAGCAGTACTTC
CDR3 protein: CASSQGLAGVRYEQYF

clone size: NA
D gene: TRBD1
J gene: TRBJ1-2
V gene: TRBV9
CDR3 DNA: TGTGCCAGCAGCCTACAGGGGAACTATGGCTACACCTTC
CDR3 protein: CASSLQGNYGYTF

clone size: NA
D gene: NA
J gene: TRBJ1-2
V gene: TRBV5-4
CDR3 DNA: TGTGCCAGCGGGTACGGGTTTGGCTACACCTTC
CDR3 protein: CASGYGFGYTF

clone size: NA
D gene: NA
J gene: TRBJ2-3
V gene: TRBV7-9
CDR3 DNA: TGTGCCAGCAGCTTAGGCGGCGGAGTACTCACAGATACGCAGTATTTT
CDR3 protein: CASSLGGGVLTDTQYF

clone size: few
D gene: NA
J gene: TRBJ2-5
V gene: TRBV14
CDR3 DNA: TGTGCCAGCAGTCGCAGGGGCAGGCAAGAGACCCAGTACTTC
CDR3 protein: CASSRRGRQETQYF

clone size: NA
D gene: TRBD2
J gene: TRBJ2-3
V gene: TRBV30
CDR3 DNA: TGTGCCTGGAGTGTTCTAGCGGGAGCAATAGATACGCAGTATTTT
CDR3 protein: CAWSVLAGAIDTQYF

clone size: NA
D gene: NA
J gene: TRBJ1-2
V gene: TRBV6-1
CDR3 DNA: TGTGCCAGCAGTGAAGCCGGGGGGGGGCGCAGCCTTGTCGGCTATGGCTACACCTTC
CDR3 protein: CASSEAGGGRSLVGYGYTF

clone size: NA
D gene: TRBD2
J gene: TRBJ2-7
V gene: TRBV12-5
CDR3 DNA: TGTGCTAGTGGTTTGGTACCGGGACTAGCGGGATCCTACGAGCAGTACTTC
CDR3 protein: CASGLVPGLAGSYEQYF

clone size: NA
D gene: TRBD2
J gene: TRBJ2-7
V gene: TRBV27
CDR3 DNA: TGTGCCAGCAGTTTGAAGGCGGGGGTCCACGAGCAGTACTTC
CDR3 protein: CASSLKAGVHEQYF

clone size: NA
D gene: TRBD2
J gene: TRBJ2-7
V gene: TRBV5-4
CDR3 DNA: TGTGCCAGCAGCTTCATCGGACTAGAGGGCGAGCAGTACTTC
CDR3 protein: CASSFIGLEGEQYF

clone size: NA
D gene: TRBD2
J gene: TRBJ2-1
V gene: TRBV19
CDR3 DNA: TGTGCCAGTAGTATTAGAGCTAGCGGGAGCCTGGAGTTCTTC
CDR3 protein: CASSIRASGSLEFF

clone size: NA
D gene: TRBD1
J gene: TRBJ1-1
V gene: TRBV5-4
CDR3 DNA: TGTGCCAGCAGCCCGAGACAGGGCCGGACTGAAGCTTTCTTT
CDR3 protein: CASSPRQGRTEAFF

clone size: NA
D gene: NA
J gene: TRBJ2-1
V gene: TRBV10-3
CDR3 DNA: TGTGCCTCTCAGACTAGCAATGAGCAGTTCTTC
CDR3 protein: CASQTSNEQFF

clone size: NA
D gene: NA
J gene: TRBJ1-6
V gene: TRBV12-3/TRBV12-4
CDR3 DNA: TGTGCCAGCAGTTTCGAGGGCTCCCCCCTCCACTTT
CDR3 protein: CASSFEGSPLHF

clone size: NA
D gene: NA
J gene: TRBJ2-7
V gene: TRBV28
CDR3 DNA: TGTGCCAGCAGTGTAAGCGACTCCTACGAGCAGTACTTC
CDR3 protein: CASSVSDSYEQYF

clone size: NA
D gene: TRBD2
J gene: TRBJ2-5
V gene: TRBV30
CDR3 DNA: TGTGCCTGGAGTGTACGGCTAGCGGGCCAAGAGACCCAGTACTTC
CDR3 protein: CAWSVRLAGQETQYF

clone size: once
D gene: NA
J gene: TRBJ2-1
V gene: TRBV7-3
CDR3 DNA: TGTGCCAGCAGCTTAAGAGCTAGCGGGACAGGAAATGAGCAGTTCTTC
CDR3 protein: CASSLRASGTGNEQFF

clone size: NA
D gene: NA
J gene: TRBJ2-3
V gene: TRBV10-3
CDR3 DNA: TGTGCCATCAGTGAGAGGGGGACCGATACGCAGTATTTT
CDR3 protein: CAISERGTDTQYF

clone size: once
D gene: NA
J gene: TRBJ2-7
V gene: TRBV14
CDR3 DNA: TGTGCCAGCAGCCAAGCAGTGGTCAACGAGCAGTACTTC
CDR3 protein: CASSQAVVNEQYF

clone size: NA
D gene: NA
J gene: TRBJ2-7
V gene: TRBV5-4
CDR3 DNA: TGTGCCAGCAGCTTGGATAGATACGAGCAGTACTTC
CDR3 protein: CASSLDRYEQYF

clone size: NA
D gene: TRBD1
J gene: TRBJ1-3
V gene: TRBV5-5
CDR3 DNA: TGTGCCAGCAGCTTGGCGGGACAGTATAATCGAAACACCATATATTTT
CDR3 protein: CASSLAGQYNRNTIYF

clone size: NA
D gene: NA
J gene: TRBJ2-5
V gene: TRBV18
CDR3 DNA: TGTGCCAGCTCCCCTCAACACCTCCAAGAGACCCAGTACTTC
CDR3 protein: CASSPQHLQETQYF

clone size: few
D gene: NA
J gene: TRBJ1-1
V gene: TRBV7-3
CDR3 DNA: TGTGCCAGCAGCACACAAGAGAACACTGAAGCTTTCTTT
CDR3 protein: CASSTQENTEAFF

clone size: NA
D gene: NA
J gene: TRBJ2-2
V gene: TRBV3-1/TRBV3-2
CDR3 DNA: TGTGCCAGCAGCCACGGCTTAAGAGGAACCGGGGAGCTGTTTTTT
CDR3 protein: CASSHGLRGTGELFF

clone size: NA
D gene: NA
J gene: TRBJ1-1
V gene: TRBV12-5
CDR3 DNA: TGTGCTAGTGGAATCGGACTTAACACTGAAGCTTTCTTT
CDR3 protein: CASGIGLNTEAFF

clone size: NA
D gene: NA
J gene: TRBJ1-2
V gene: TRBV4-1
CDR3 DNA: TGCGCCAGCAGCCGTCTAGGGGCGCATATTGGTGGCTACACCTTC
CDR3 protein: CASSRLGAHIGGYTF

clone size: NA
D gene: NA
J gene: TRBJ1-5
V gene: TRBV19
CDR3 DNA: TGTGCCAGTAGTATTTCATACGGTCAGCCCCAGCATTTT
CDR3 protein: CASSISYGQPQHF

clone size: NA
D gene: TRBD1
J gene: TRBJ1-1
V gene: TRBV6-5
CDR3 DNA: TGTGCCAGCAGCCGGACAGGGGGCCGGACTGAAGCTTTCTTT
CDR3 protein: CASSRTGGRTEAFF

clone size: NA
D gene: NA
J gene: TRBJ2-1
V gene: TRBV18
CDR3 DNA: TGTGCCAGCTCACCCCGCGGTTCTTTGCGGTCCTACAATGAGCAGTTCTTC
CDR3 protein: CASSPRGSLRSYNEQFF

clone size: NA
D gene: NA
J gene: TRBJ1-2
V gene: TRBV5-1
CDR3 DNA: TGCGCCAGCAGCTGGGCCCCCGGACAGAACTATGGCTACACCTTC
CDR3 protein: CASSWAPGQNYGYTF

clone size: NA
D gene: NA
J gene: TRBJ2-3
V gene: TRBV5-5
CDR3 DNA: TGTGCCAGCAGCTTAGTTAGCGGCGGAGGGGTAGATACGCAGTATTTT
CDR3 protein: CASSLVSGGGVDTQYF

clone size: NA
D gene: TRBD1
J gene: TRBJ1-5
V gene: TRBV19
CDR3 DNA: TGTGCCAGTAGACCCTGGAGGACAGGGCGTCAGCCCCAGCATTTT
CDR3 protein: CASRPWRTGRQPQHF

clone size: NA
D gene: NA
J gene: TRBJ1-5
V gene: TRBV27
CDR3 DNA: TGTGCCAGCAGTTTAGACGCGGGGGCTCAGCCCCAGCATTTT
CDR3 protein: CASSLDAGAQPQHF

clone size: NA
D gene: NA
J gene: TRBJ2-5
V gene: TRBV7-2
CDR3 DNA: TGTGCCAGCAGCTTAGTATTAGCGCGAGAGACCCAGTACTTC
CDR3 protein: CASSLVLARETQYF